These 22 T cell receptor beta chains came from one sample sequenced in a study of blood T cell repertoires in COVID-19 (dated by TCRdb to 2019 to 2021). Receptors were amplified or captured by the immunoSEQ multiplex PCR assay. TCRdb stores this immuneACCESS table with in-frame sequences only. Part of the clones is absent; in the studies checked, under half of the shortfall reflects unresolved V genes, and no reason is known for the rest. This sample comprises 200,000 to 300,000 clones, around 90% of them detected only once. Jointly, the top ten make up 3% to 4.5% of the sample. The sample consisted of peripheral blood. The source is a woman aged 40 to 50 with acute or convalescent COVID-19.

The gene calls are TRBV15 and TRBJ2-1, with D perhaps matching TRBD1 (5 bases). This CDR3 comprises 14 residues. Germline V gene data show CDR1 as LNHNV and CDR2 as YYDKDF (reference sequence). Trimming took 6 bases from V and 4 from J, leaving 13 bases between them. This CDR3 is CATRTEVGYNEQFF. The CDR3 coding sequence is TGTGCCACCAGGACAGAAGTAGGGTACAATGAGCAGTTCTTC.

The chain has TRBV19 and TRBJ1-1; no clear D. Trimming removed 5 bases at V and 3 bases at J, with 10 bases between. The germline CDR1 and CDR2 sequences are LNHDA and SQIVND (reference sequence). The CDR3 loop spans 13 amino acids. The CDR3 nucleotides read TGTGCCAGTAGTCGGGGAACCGACACTGAAGCTTTCTTT. Translated, it gives CASSRGTDTEAFF.

The rearrangement joins TRBV6-4 to TRBJ2-3, with 11 bases fitting TRBD2. This CDR3 contains 16 residues. V was clipped by 0 bases and J by 6 bases; unmatched bases: 5. From germline, CDR1 is MRHNA and CDR2 SNTAGT. The DNA of the CDR3 is TGTGCCAGCAGTGACTCTTCTAGCGGGGGGCCCGATACGCAGTATTTT. Its protein is CASSDSSSGGPDTQYF.

V is TRBV6-1 and J is TRBJ1-2; TRBD1 aligns across 8 bases. CDR3 length: 14 amino acids. Trimming cost V 1 base and J 8 bases; bases outside gene matches: 6. The germline V gene has CDR1 MNHNS and CDR2 SASEGT. This chain's CDR3 is CASSEGRGHEGYTF. The CDR3 bases are TGTGCCAGCAGTGAAGGCAGGGGGCATGAAGGCTACACCTTC.

This chain uses TRBV12-3 or TRBV12-4 with TRBJ1-1; 7 nucleotides align to TRBD1. There are 12 residues in the CDR3. V shed 7 bases and J 9 bases; nucleotides not matched to a gene: 8. This CDR3 is CASTTGQTQAFF. CDR3 sequence (DNA): TGTGCCAGCACGACGGGACAGACCCAAGCTTTCTTT.

The V gene is TRBV7-9, the J gene TRBJ1-1; possible D gene TRBD1, 6 bases. Germline lookup yields CDR1 SEHNR and CDR2 FQNEAQ (reference sequence). The V gene lost 6 bases and the J gene lost 5 bases, with 13 bases spanning the gap. The CDR3 length is 13 residues. This CDR3 reads CASSRQGRTEAFF. For the CDR3, the DNA is TGTGCCAGCAGTAGGCAGGGGAGAACTGAAGCTTTCTTT.

This clone has a single count. V and J are TRBV11-2 and TRBJ2-3, with 9 bases that match TRBD2. Trimming removed 2 bases from V and 5 bases from J; junction bases left unmatched: 8. Looked up from germline, CDR1 is SGHAT and CDR2 is FQNNGV. The CDR3 has 16 amino acids. For the CDR3, the DNA is TGTGCCAGCAGCTTAATTGGCGGGGGGGTTGAAGATACGCAGTATTTT. This translates into CASSLIGGGVEDTQYF. Full variable domain (missing parts from reference TRBV11-2 and TRBJ2-3): EAGVAQSPRYKIIEKRQSVAFWCNPISGHATLYWYQQILGQGPKLLIQFQNNGVVDDSQLPKDRFSAERLKGVDSTLKIQPAKLEDSAVYLCASSLIGGGVEDTQYFGPGTRLTVL.

This chain joins TRBV15 and TRBJ1-2; 7 bases align to TRBD1. V was pared by 0 bases and J by 2 bases, with 3 bases of the junction left unmatched. The length of the CDR3 is 15 residues. In germline, CDR1 is LNHNV, CDR2 YYDKDF (reference sequence). The CDR3 nucleotides read TGTGCCACCAGCAGAGATGCAGGGGGAAACTATGGCTACACCTTC. Its translation: CATSRDAGGNYGYTF.

The chain carries TRBV5-1 and TRBJ2-1; D might be TRBD1 (6 bases). This CDR3 has 18 amino acids. The V end lost 0 bases, the J end lost 0 bases, and 16 bases lay between the germline ends. Germline-derived CDR1 and CDR2 are SGHRS and YFSETQ. The CDR3 DNA is TGCGCCAGCAGCTTGGCCGTGACAGGCCACGCCTCCTACAATGAGCAGTTCTTC. Encoded protein: CASSLAVTGHASYNEQFF.

The chain has TRBV5-5 and TRBJ2-3; the D is unclear. V lost 4 bases and J lost 0, with 12 bases in between. Germline V gene lookup returns CDR1 SGHKS and CDR2 YYEKEE (reference sequence). The CDR3 is made up of 15 amino acids. CDR3: CASSPRYSSTDTQYF. The CDR3 DNA reads TGTGCCAGCAGCCCTCGATACTCTAGCACAGATACGCAGTATTTT.

The chain employs TRBV29-1 and TRBJ1-2; TRBD1 matches at 11 bases. Germline trimming cut 7 bases from V and 4 bases from J; bases unmatched to any gene: 2. Germline V lookup: CDR1 SQVTM, CDR2 ANQGSEA. The CDR3 sequence is 12 residues long. The CDR3 spells CSAGTGGYGYTF. The DNA of the CDR3 is TGCAGCGCCGGGACAGGGGGCTATGGCTACACCTTC. Drawing the rest from reference TRBV29-1 and TRBJ1-2, the complete variable domain is SAVISQKPSRDICQRGTSLTIQCQVDSQVTMMFWYRQQPGQSLTLIATANQGSEATYESGFVIDKFPISRPNLTFSTLTVSNMSPEDSSIYLCSAGTGGYGYTFGSGTRLTVV.

J is TRBJ1-3 and V is TRBV5-1; D is unclear. Trimming pared 0 bases from V and 2 bases from J, leaving 9 bases between. The length of the CDR3 is 15 residues. Germline assignment: CDR1 SGHRS and CDR2 YFSETQ. CDR3 sequence reads: CASSLDGVPGNTIYF. CDR3 coding DNA: TGCGCCAGCAGCTTGGACGGGGTACCTGGAAACACCATATATTTT. The full variable domain, rest sourced from reference TRBV5-1 and TRBJ1-3, is KAGVTQTPRYLIKTRGQQVTLSCSPISGHRSVSWYQQTPGQGLQFLFEYFSETQRNKGNFPGRFSGRQFSNSRSEMNVSTLELGDSALYLCASSLDGVPGNTIYFGEGSWLTVV.

The V call is TRBV4-1, the J call TRBJ2-3; 12 nucleotides align to TRBD2. This CDR3 spans 17 amino acids. The V gene's germline CDR1 is MGHRA and CDR2 YSYEKL. Trimming cost V 3 bases and J 7 bases; bases outside gene matches: 11. CDR3 sequence: CASSQGASGGEGNTQYF. CDR3 nucleotides: TGCGCCAGCAGCCAGGGGGCTAGCGGGGGGGAGGGAAATACGCAGTATTTT.

V gene TRBV19 combines with J gene TRBJ1-4; no clear D. Germline CDR1 and CDR2: LNHDA and SQIVND (reference sequence). This CDR3 has 14 residues. The V end was cut by 5 bases, the J end by 0 bases, with 7 bases between. The CDR3 region has the DNA TGTGCCAGTAGTCTCAGGTCAACTAATGAAAAACTGTTTTTT. Protein sequence: CASSLRSTNEKLFF.

J is TRBJ1-6 and V is TRBV27, with 7 bases lining up with TRBD1. The CDR3 has 14 residues. Trimming cost V 6 bases and J 8 bases; bases outside gene matches: 7. Per germline, CDR1 MNHEY and CDR2 SMNVEV (reference sequence). CDR3 nucleotides: TGTGCCAGCAGCCAGACAGGGAGTCATTCACCCCTCCACTTT. Its translation is CASSQTGSHSPLHF.

The chain employs TRBV12-3 or TRBV12-4 and TRBJ1-6; TRBD1 might be the D (5 bases). The ends were cut back, 1 base at V and 8 bases at J, with 6 bases in the middle. The CDR3 extends over 13 amino acids. The DNA for the CDR3 is TGTGCCAGCAGTTTAGGGGGGGATTCACCCCTCCACTTT. Amino acids: CASSLGGDSPLHF.

V and J are TRBV30 and TRBJ1-4, with D possibly matching TRBD1 (5 bases). V was cut by 4 bases and J by 10 bases, with 19 bases left in between. Per germline, CDR1 GTSNPN and CDR2 SVGIG (reference sequence). The CDR3 covers 14 residues. Here the CDR3 reads CAWTPPGDGGKLFF. DNA for the CDR3: TGTGCCTGGACTCCCCCCGGGGACGGGGGAAAACTGTTTTTT.

The chain combines TRBV19 with TRBJ1-4; D might be TRBD1 (6 bases). This CDR3 has 15 amino acids. Germline V gives CDR1 LNHDA, CDR2 SQIVND (reference sequence). The V and J ends lost 5 bases and 6 bases respectively, with 16 bases between them. For the CDR3, the DNA is TGTGCCAGTAGTGCCCGACAGGCCTCATATGAAAAACTGTTTTTT. Its translation is CASSARQASYEKLFF.

The chain couples TRBV3-1 (or the pseudogene TRBV3-2) to TRBJ2-2; 11 nucleotides line up with TRBD2. V shed 5 bases, J shed 0 bases, and the junction held 11 bases outside the gene matches. Per germline, CDR1 LGHDT and CDR2 YNNKEL (reference sequence). The CDR3 spans 19 residues. The CDR3 DNA reads as TGTGCCAGCAGCAAACGGACTAGCGGGTACTCAACGAACACCGGGGAGCTGTTTTTT. Amino acids: CASSKRTSGYSTNTGELFF.

This chain uses TRBV12-5 with TRBJ2-1; 9 nucleotides line up with TRBD1. The CDR3 consists of 16 residues. Germline CDR1 LGHNT, CDR2 FRNRAP. V lost 0 bases and J lost 4; bases outside the gene matches: 4. CDR3 residues: CASGLVQGAVYNEQFF. The CDR3 DNA reads TGTGCTAGTGGTTTGGTACAGGGGGCGGTTTACAATGAGCAGTTCTTC.

The V gene is TRBV3-1 (or the pseudogene TRBV3-2), the J gene TRBJ1-2; TRBD1 is a possible D gene (5 bases). This CDR3 contains 14 residues. The germline V and J ends were trimmed by 5 bases and 3 bases, with 13 bases remaining between them. The V gene's germline CDR1 is LGHDT and CDR2 YNNKEL (reference sequence). CDR3 coding DNA: TGTGCCAGCAGCGTCGCCCGGGGGGACTATGGCTACACCTTC. It codes for CASSVARGDYGYTF.

The chain has TRBV6-6 and TRBJ1-5; D is unresolved. With 2 bases removed from V and 2 bases from J, the gap between germline ends came to 13 bases. Germline CDR1 and CDR2: MNHNY and SVGAGI (reference sequence). The CDR3 is 16 residues long. CDR3 residues: CASSYPEGVRNQPQHF. The CDR3 bases are TGTGCCAGCAGTTACCCCGAGGGAGTGCGCAATCAGCCCCAGCATTTT.